Presented here are 13 T cell receptor beta chains from one specimen sequenced in a study of blood T cell repertoires in COVID-19. Sequencing used immunoSEQ multiplex PCR; TCRdb keeps in-frame clones, though not all of them. Of nearly 110,000 clones in the sample, approximately 88% were seen once. The specimen was peripheral blood. The source is a human donor in a cohort sampled during active COVID-19.

This chain links TRBV9 with TRBJ1-2, with TRBD1 as a possible D gene (6 bases). Per germline, CDR1 SGDLS and CDR2 YYNGEE. Trimming removed 2 bases at V and 3 bases at J, with 17 bases between. The CDR3 runs to 16 residues. The CDR3 protein is CASSVLSGGGHYGYTF. DNA for the CDR3: TGTGCCAGCAGCGTTTTAAGTGGTGGGGGCCACTATGGCTACACCTTC.

The V gene is TRBV14, the J gene TRBJ2-1, with unresolved D. CDR1 is SGHDN and CDR2 is FVKESK in the germline V gene. CDR3 size: 12 residues. Trimming removed 5 bases from V and 7 bases from J, with 9 bases in between. DNA of the CDR3: TGTGCCAGCAGCTGGAGTGGTAATGAGCAGTTCTTC. Residues: CASSWSGNEQFF.

This clone has just a few counts. The chain has TRBV4-3 and TRBJ2-1, with 7 bases identical to TRBD2. Germline V gene data show CDR1 as LGHNA and CDR2 as YSLEER. This CDR3 spans 16 amino acids. The trim removed 0 bases at V and 12 bases at J, leaving 14 bases unmatched. The DNA for the CDR3 is TGCGCCAGCAGCCAAGATCATCTCAGGACCGGGACTACGCAGTTCTTC. Its translation is CASSQDHLRTGTTQFF.

In the case of this clone: The CDR3 carries no conserved terminal phenylalanine or tryptophan, so it likely arises from a read error. This chain links TRBV3-1 (or the pseudogene TRBV3-2) with TRBJ1-1, with TRBD1 identical over 8 bases. CDR3 length equals 18 residues. With V trimmed by 0 bases and J by 1 base, 10 bases remained unmatched. Germline CDR1 LGHDT, CDR2 YNNKEL (reference sequence). CDR3: CASSQDRRGRTSNTEAFS. CDR3 coding DNA: TGTGCCAGCAGCCAAGATCGCAGGGGGCGAACCTCGAACACTGAAGCTTTCTCT.

The chain joins TRBV11-1 to TRBJ2-5, with D perhaps TRBD2 (6 bases). The CDR3 runs to 15 residues. Germline CDR1 SGHAT, CDR2 FQDESV (reference sequence). V was pared by 5 bases and J by 5 bases, with 18 bases between. Here the CDR3 reads CASSRTSGGMETQYF. DNA of the CDR3: TGTGCCAGCAGCCGAACCTCGGGCGGGATGGAGACCCAGTACTTC.

The rearrangement uses TRBV15 and TRBJ1-6, with D hard to call. V lost 2 bases to trimming and J lost 0 bases, with 11 bases between them. Germline values: CDR1 LNHNV, CDR2 YYDKDF (reference sequence). This CDR3 has 17 amino acids. The CDR3 region is CATSRQVGSSYNSPLHF. In nucleotides, the CDR3 is TGTGCCACCAGCAGACAGGTCGGCAGCTCCTATAATTCACCCCTCCACTTT.

The chain joins TRBV28 to TRBJ2-7; D is uncertain. Per the germline V gene, CDR1 is MDHEN and CDR2 is SYDVKM. The CDR3 extends over 15 amino acids. V was pared by 5 bases and J by 4 bases, with 18 bases between. CDR3 nucleotides: TGTGCCAGCAGTCCCTTCGAGAGCCTCTCATACGAGCAGTACTTC. This encodes CASSPFESLSYEQYF.

The chain employs TRBV27 and TRBJ1-6; TRBD1 matches 7 bases. The CDR3 totals 15 residues. CDR1 is MNHEY and CDR2 is SMNVEV in the germline V gene (reference sequence). V shed 2 bases and J 7 bases; nucleotides not matched to a gene: 5. CDR3 amino acids: CASSLLGQVNSPLHF. CDR3 DNA sequence: TGTGCCAGCAGTTTACTAGGACAGGTGAATTCACCCCTCCACTTT.

The chain carries TRBV28 and TRBJ1-2, with 8 bases identical to TRBD1. Germline V gives CDR1 MDHEN, CDR2 SYDVKM. This CDR3 spans 13 amino acids. The V gene end was trimmed by 5 bases and the J gene end by 6 bases; junction bases not matched to a gene: 5. CDR3 residues: CASSLQGADGYTF. In nucleotides, the CDR3 is TGTGCCAGCAGTCTTCAGGGGGCGGATGGCTACACCTTC.

The gene calls are TRBV29-1 and TRBJ2-3; TRBD1 might be the D (6 bases). Germline lookup yields CDR1 SQVTM and CDR2 ANQGSEA. V lost 2 bases to trimming and J lost 4 bases, with 7 bases between them. The CDR3 has 12 residues. CDR3 DNA sequence: TGCAGCGTTGAAACAGGGCCAGATACGCAGTATTTT. This sequence encodes CSVETGPDTQYF.

V and J are TRBV3-1 (or the pseudogene TRBV3-2) and TRBJ1-4; 7 bases fit TRBD1. V gave up 5 bases and J gave up 2 bases; unmatched junction bases: 2. The CDR3 runs to 14 residues. Germline CDR1 reads LGHDT; CDR2 reads YNNKEL (reference sequence). CDR3 sequence (DNA): TGTGCCAGCAGCGACAGGGTTACTAATGAAAAACTGTTTTTT. Translated, it gives CASSDRVTNEKLFF.

The rearrangement joins TRBV10-3 to TRBJ2-1, with a tentative D call TRBD1 (6 bases). V lost 2 bases to trimming and J lost 7 bases, with 15 bases between them. The CDR3 consists of 15 residues. CDR1 ENHRY and CDR2 SYGVKD come from the germline V gene. This CDR3 is CAISEPGDIGNEQFF. The CDR3 nucleotides read TGTGCCATCAGTGAGCCAGGGGATATAGGGAATGAGCAGTTCTTC.

V is TRBV2 and J is TRBJ1-1; TRBD1 is a possible D gene (6 bases). The CDR3 is 15 residues long. CDR1 and CDR2 from the germline V gene are SNHLY and FYNNEI. Deletions cut 4 bases from V and 3 bases from J, with 15 bases between. The CDR3 here is CASSGPAGVHTEAFF. The CDR3 coding sequence is TGTGCCAGCAGTGGGCCCGCAGGGGTGCACACTGAAGCTTTCTTT.